This T cell receptor beta chain derives from a study of cytomegalovirus exposure and HLA in healthy donors. V lost 3 bases to trimming and J lost 5 bases; unmatched junction nucleotides: 8. The germline V gene encodes CDR1 SGHNT and CDR2 YYREEE (reference sequence). CDR3 length equals 17 residues. PCR primers comprised 60 Vbeta and 13 Jbeta primers. Libraries were prepared by immunoSEQ multiplex PCR; TCRdb keeps only in-frame clonotypes and omits some of them. Altogether over 80,000 clones are present, around three fifths being singletons, with the ten largest covering over 5%. The receptor's source is a boy younger than 18 in good health and CMV-seropositive. The chain couples TRBV5-4 to TRBJ2-3; the match to TRBD2 covers 14 bases. The sequencing sample was made of PBMCs. The CDR3 protein is CASSSQTSGGAGDTQYF. In DNA, the CDR3 is TGTGCCAGCAGCTCCCAGACTAGCGGGGGGGCAGGAGATACGCAGTATTTT.